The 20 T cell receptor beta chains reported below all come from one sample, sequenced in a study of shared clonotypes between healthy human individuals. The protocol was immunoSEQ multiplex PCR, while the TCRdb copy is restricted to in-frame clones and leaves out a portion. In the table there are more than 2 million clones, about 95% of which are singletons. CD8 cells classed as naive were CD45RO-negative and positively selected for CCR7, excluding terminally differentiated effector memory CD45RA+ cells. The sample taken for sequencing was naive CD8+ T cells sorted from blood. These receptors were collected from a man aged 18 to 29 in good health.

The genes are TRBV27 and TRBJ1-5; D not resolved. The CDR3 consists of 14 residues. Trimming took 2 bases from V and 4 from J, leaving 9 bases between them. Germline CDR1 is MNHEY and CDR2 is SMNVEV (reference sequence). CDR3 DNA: TGTGCCAGCAGTTTAAGGGAAGCTAATCAGCCCCAGCATTTT. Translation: CASSLREANQPQHF.

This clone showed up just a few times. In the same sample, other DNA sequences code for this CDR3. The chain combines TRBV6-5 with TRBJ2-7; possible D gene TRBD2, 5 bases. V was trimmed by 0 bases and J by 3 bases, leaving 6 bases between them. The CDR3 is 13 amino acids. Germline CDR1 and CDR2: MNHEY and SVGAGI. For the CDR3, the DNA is TGTGCCAGCAGTTACTCCGAGGGCTACGAGCAGTACTTC. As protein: CASSYSEGYEQYF.

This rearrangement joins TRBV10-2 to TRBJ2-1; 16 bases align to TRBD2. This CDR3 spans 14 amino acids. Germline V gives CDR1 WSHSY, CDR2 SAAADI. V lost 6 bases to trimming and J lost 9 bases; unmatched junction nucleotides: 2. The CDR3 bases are TGCGCCAGCAGGGGGACTAGCGGGAGGGTTGAGCAGTTCTTC. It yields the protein CASRGTSGRVEQFF.

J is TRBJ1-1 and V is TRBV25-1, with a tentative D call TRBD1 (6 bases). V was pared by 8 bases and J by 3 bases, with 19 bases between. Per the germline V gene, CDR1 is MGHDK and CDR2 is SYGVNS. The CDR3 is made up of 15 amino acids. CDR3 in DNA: TGTGCCAGCTCCCAAGGGGGGTTCGCGGACACTGAAGCTTTCTTT. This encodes CASSQGGFADTEAFF.

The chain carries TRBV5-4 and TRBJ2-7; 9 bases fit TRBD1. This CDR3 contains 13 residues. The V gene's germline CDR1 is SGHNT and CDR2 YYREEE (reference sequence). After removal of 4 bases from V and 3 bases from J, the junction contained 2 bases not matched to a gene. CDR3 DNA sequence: TGTGCCAGCAGCGCGGACAGGGGCTACGAGCAGTACTTC. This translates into CASSADRGYEQYF.

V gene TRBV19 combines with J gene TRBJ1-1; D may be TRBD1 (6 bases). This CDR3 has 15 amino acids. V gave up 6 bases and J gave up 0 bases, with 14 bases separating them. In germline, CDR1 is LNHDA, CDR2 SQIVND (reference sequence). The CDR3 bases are TGTGCCAGTAGGGGCAGGGGTACGATGAACACTGAAGCTTTCTTT. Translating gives CASRGRGTMNTEAFF.

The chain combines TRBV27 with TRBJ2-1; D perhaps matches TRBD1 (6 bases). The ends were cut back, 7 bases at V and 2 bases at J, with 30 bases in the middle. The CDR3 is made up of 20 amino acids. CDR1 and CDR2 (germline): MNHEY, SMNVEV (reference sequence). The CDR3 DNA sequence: TGTGCCAGCACCTTTTCCCCCCCCCGCCTTGACAGGTTGGCCTACAATGAGCAGTTCTTC. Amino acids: CASTFSPPRLDRLAYNEQFF.

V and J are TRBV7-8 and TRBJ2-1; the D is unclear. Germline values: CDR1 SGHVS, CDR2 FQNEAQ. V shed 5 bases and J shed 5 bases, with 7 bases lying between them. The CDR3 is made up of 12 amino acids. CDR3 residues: CASSIRDNEQFF. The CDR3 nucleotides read TGTGCCAGCAGCATTAGAGACAATGAGCAGTTCTTC.

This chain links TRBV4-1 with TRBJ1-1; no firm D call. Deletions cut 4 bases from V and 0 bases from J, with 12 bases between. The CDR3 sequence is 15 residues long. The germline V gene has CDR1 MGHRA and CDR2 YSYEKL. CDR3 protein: CASSPGRRLNTEAFF. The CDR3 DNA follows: TGCGCCAGCAGCCCCGGACGGAGACTGAACACTGAAGCTTTCTTT.

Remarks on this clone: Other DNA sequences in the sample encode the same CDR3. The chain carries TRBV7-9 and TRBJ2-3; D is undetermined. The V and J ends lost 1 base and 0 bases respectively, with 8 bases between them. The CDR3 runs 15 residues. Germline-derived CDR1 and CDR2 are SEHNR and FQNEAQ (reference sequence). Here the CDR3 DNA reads TGTGCCAGCAGCTTAGAGGGCTCTAGCACAGATACGCAGTATTTT. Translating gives CASSLEGSSTDTQYF.

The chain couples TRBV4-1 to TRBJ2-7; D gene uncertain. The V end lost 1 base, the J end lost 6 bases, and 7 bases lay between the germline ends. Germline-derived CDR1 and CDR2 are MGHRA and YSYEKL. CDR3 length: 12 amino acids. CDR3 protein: CASSQGLFEQYF. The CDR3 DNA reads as TGCGCCAGCAGCCAAGGTTTATTCGAGCAGTACTTC.

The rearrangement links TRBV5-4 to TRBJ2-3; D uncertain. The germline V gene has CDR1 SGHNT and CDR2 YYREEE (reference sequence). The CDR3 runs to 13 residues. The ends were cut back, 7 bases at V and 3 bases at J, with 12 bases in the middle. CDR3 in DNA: TGTGCCAGCTTAGGAGTTGAAACAGATACGCAGTATTTT. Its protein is CASLGVETDTQYF.

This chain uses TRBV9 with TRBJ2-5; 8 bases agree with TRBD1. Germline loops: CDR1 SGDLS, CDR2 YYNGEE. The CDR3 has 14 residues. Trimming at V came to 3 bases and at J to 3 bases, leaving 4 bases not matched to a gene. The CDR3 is CASSAGQGEETQYF. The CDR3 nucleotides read TGTGCCAGCAGCGCAGGACAGGGCGAAGAGACCCAGTACTTC.

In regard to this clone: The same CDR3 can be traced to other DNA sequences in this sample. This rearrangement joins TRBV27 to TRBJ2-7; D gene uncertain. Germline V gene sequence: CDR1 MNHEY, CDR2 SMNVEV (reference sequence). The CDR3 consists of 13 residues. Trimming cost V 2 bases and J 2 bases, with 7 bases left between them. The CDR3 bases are TGTGCCAGCAGTTTAAGGCTAGCCTACGAGCAGTACTTC. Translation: CASSLRLAYEQYF.

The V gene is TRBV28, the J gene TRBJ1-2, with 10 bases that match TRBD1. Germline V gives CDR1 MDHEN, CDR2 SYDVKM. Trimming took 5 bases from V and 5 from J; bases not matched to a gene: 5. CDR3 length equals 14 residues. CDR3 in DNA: TGTGCCAGCAGTCCGACAGGGGGCTTGTATGGCTACACCTTC. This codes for CASSPTGGLYGYTF.

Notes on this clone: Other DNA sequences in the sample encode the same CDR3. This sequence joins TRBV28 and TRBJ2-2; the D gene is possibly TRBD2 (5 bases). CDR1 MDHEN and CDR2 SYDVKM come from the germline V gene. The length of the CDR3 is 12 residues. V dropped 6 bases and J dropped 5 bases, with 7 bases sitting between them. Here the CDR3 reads CASSRGTGELFF. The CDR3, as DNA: TGTGCCAGCAGCCGGGGAACCGGGGAGCTGTTTTTT.

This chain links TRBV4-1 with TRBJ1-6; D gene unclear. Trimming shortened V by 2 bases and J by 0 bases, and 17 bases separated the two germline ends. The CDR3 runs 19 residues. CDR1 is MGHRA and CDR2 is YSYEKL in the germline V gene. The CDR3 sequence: CASSQIPSQEYSYNSPLHF. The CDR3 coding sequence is TGCGCCAGCAGCCAAATTCCATCGCAGGAATACTCCTATAATTCACCCCTCCACTTT.

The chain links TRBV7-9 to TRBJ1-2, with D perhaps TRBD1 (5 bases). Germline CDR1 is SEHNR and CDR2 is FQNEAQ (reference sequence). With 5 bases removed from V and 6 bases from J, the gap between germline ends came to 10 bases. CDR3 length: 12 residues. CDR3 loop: CASSGGTDGYTF. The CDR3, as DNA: TGTGCCAGCAGCGGGGGTACGGATGGCTACACCTTC.

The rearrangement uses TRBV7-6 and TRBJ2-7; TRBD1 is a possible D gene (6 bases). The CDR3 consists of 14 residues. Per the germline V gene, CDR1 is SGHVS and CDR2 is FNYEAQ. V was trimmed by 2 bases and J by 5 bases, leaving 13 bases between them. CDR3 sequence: CASSLRVPGDEQYF. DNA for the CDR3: TGTGCCAGCAGCTTACGGGTCCCAGGGGACGAGCAGTACTTC. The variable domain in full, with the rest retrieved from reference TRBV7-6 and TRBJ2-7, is GAGVSQSPRYKVTKRGQDVALRCDPISGHVSLYWYRQALGQGPEFLTYFNYEAQQDKSGLPNDRFSAERPEGSISTLTIQRTEQRDSAMYRCASSLRVPGDEQYFGPGTRLTVT.

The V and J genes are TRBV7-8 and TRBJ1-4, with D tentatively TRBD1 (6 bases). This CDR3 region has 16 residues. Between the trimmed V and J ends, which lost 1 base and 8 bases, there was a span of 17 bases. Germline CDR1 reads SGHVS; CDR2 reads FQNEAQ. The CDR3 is CASSLDSEGVGEKLFF. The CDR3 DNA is TGTGCCAGCAGCTTAGATTCCGAGGGGGTCGGGGAAAAACTGTTTTTT.